The text below deals with one TCR beta chain. Its specificity is unknown. The data were taken from a study of T cell repertoires in cytomegalovirus infection. Study information: It can be stated that public TCR beta signatures indicated CMV infection as well as a matching HLA type. Whole-study findings and limits: Totalled public TCR beta family frequency picked out people who carried CMV plus the relevant HLA.

TCRdb used MiXCR to reprocess the reads, holding one entry per CDR3 protein. The sample holds hundreds of thousands of distinct CDR3 sequences, 20% to 25% seen once. V was shortened by 5 bases and J by 4 bases, with 14 bases between the two germline ends. Germline V gene data show CDR1 as SQVTM and CDR2 as ANQGSEA. The CDR3 is made up of 13 amino acids. The clonotype originates from a human donor in good health (CMV status not recorded). Some clones in this sample may be carry-over from other donors' samples. This chain connects TRBV29-1 to TRBJ1-2; possibly TRBD1 for D (5 bases). Sequenced material: CD8+ T cells from PBMCs. CDR3 sequence: CSVPTGPVYGYTF. As DNA, the CDR3 is TGCAGCGTTCCTACGGGACCGGTCTATGGCTACACCTTC.